This T cell receptor (beta chain) was profiled in a study of shared clonotypes between healthy human individuals (dated by TCRdb to 2018 to 2021). Study-level background: The cohort comprised a couple of women and a few men aged 18 to 49 years. For each donor, CD4 naive and CD4 memory were each run on three plates, CD8 naive on two plates, and CD8 memory on one plate. Different laboratories and diverse techniques were used to prepare libraries and sequence TCR repertoires, to increase sequencing depth and limit assay-specific biases. Per donor, leukapheresis produced somewhere between about 0.8 and 9 billion PBMCs. Blood TCR repertoires of a handful of healthy adults were deeply sequenced to estimate repertoire size and the extent of clonotype sharing between individuals. Overall study outcomes, separate from this receptor: The genetic and exposure-history diversity represented was limited by the small number of donors. Sampling was restricted to blood, and TCR repertoires in tissues likely differ from the TCR repertoires found in blood. When a handful of donors were compared, the shared fraction of clonotypes was 5% to 6.5% for naive CD4, roughly 3.4% for naive CD8, 2.3% for memory CD4, and 0.35% to 0.5% for memory CD8. Pairwise subsampling indicated that sequencing depth was expected to affect the degree of clonotype sharing among donors. Naive subsets generally had larger estimated clonotype richness than memory subsets. Even with the large sequencing depth, rarefaction of the sorted-subset datasets indicated that sequencing was incomplete. Clonotypes shared by all four sorted-subset donors showed higher generation probabilities than non-shared clonotypes.

About this clone: Its recognized antigen is unknown. There are no base qualities to consult, and no much larger clone falls within one base.

Healthy HIV-negative adults with no recently reported acute infections or vaccinations were included as donors. Every donor was a Caucasian adult living in Nashville, Tennessee, USA. Magnetic negative selection was used to enrich CD4+ T cells, after which naive cells were positively selected on CD45RA and the negative fraction became the memory subset. Blood was collected by leukapheresis, and PBMCs were isolated by Ficoll-Histopaque density gradient centrifugation and then cryopreserved in liquid nitrogen vapor phase. Analytical flow cytometry was used to check the purity and quantity of every magnetically sorted T cell population. Genomic DNA was isolated from each sorted fraction and quantified by UV absorbance on a Nanodrop 2000c. TCR CDR3 regions were amplified from genomic DNA by multiplex PCR using the deep immunoSEQ assay. Extracted genomic DNA from each cell subset was distributed evenly across all wells of several immunoSEQ 96-well plates, and each plate was treated as a replicate. For sorted subsets, approximately 210 ng of genomic DNA, equivalent to 30,000 or so T cell genomes, went into each replicate PCR. The purified libraries were quantified using a Qubit 3.0 fluorometer, sized with a Bioanalyzer 2100, and then quantified again using the KAPA Library Quantification kit. A separate single-read 150-cycle Illumina NextSeq 550 flow cell was used to sequence each immunoSEQ 96-well plate. Concerning the study's data processing: Because only junctional sequences without quality scores were contained in the immunoSEQ output, filtering matching that applied to full-length reads could not be performed. To assign V/J genes and CDR3, sequences were annotated using PyIR, a Python wrapper for IgBLAST v1.9, with IMGT germline references. Reads were filtered out if the reads had weak V/J assignments (E-value above 1e-6), no CDR3, stop codons, out-of-frame junctions, or ambiguous translated residues. A V3J clonotype was defined by an identical inferred V gene, J gene, and CDR3 amino acid sequence. The percentage overlap between two repertoires was calculated by dividing the number of shared unique clonotypes by the size of the smaller repertoire. Repertoire richness was assessed with RTK rarefaction, the Chao1 estimator, and Recon v2.1 estimates of unobserved clonotypes. Generation probabilities for all TCRbeta clonotypes obtained by the gDNA method from a handful of donors were computed using OLGA. The table comes from immuneACCESS by way of TCRdb, which keeps in-frame sequences with V and J called. Part of the clones is missing from these tables; in studies checked, under half for an unresolved V gene and the rest for unknown reasons. V and J calls and clone size are those listed in that table; D and trimming were worked out from the DNA. A total of roughly 500,000 clones appear in this sample, about 96% of them only once. The ten largest account for roughly 0.06% of the sample.

Sequencing used naive CD4+ T cells sorted from blood. The sample's cell subset or site label is to be understood as: CD45RA+ positively selected. This clonotype was obtained from a woman in her 30s in good health.

The DNA sequence is TGTGCCAGCACCCTGGGAGGGCCGGATACCGGGGAGCTGTTTTTT. Its protein is CASTLGGPDTGELFF. The sequence is built from TRBV7-7 and TRBJ2-2, and TRBD2 aligns with 7 junction nucleotides. From the cysteine through the phenylalanine, the CDR3 covers 15 amino acids. The only DNA kept is the CDR3, 45 bases in frame from the first base. Clipping removes 7 bases from V and 5 bases from J, with 10 as the unmatched junction base count. From a lookup of the germline V gene (reference sequence), CDR1 and CDR2 are SSHAT and FNYEAQ.